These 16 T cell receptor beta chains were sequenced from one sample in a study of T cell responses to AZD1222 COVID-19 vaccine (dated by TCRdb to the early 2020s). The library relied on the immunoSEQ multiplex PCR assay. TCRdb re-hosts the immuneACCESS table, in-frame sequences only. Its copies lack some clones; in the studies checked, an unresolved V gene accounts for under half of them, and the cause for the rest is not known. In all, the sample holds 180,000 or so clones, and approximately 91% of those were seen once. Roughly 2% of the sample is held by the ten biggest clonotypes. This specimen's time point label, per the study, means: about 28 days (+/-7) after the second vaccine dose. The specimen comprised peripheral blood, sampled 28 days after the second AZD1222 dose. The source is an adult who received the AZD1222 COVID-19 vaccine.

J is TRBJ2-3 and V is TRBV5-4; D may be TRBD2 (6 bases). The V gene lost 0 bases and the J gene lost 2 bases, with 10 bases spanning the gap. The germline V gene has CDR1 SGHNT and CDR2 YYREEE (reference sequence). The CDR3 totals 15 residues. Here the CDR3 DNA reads TGTGCCAGCAGCTTGGCGGGACTTTACACAGATACGCAGTATTTT. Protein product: CASSLAGLYTDTQYF. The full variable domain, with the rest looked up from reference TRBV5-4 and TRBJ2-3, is ETGVTQSPTHLIKTRGQQVTLRCSSQSGHNTVSWYQQALGQGPQFIFQYYREEENGRGNFPPRFSGLQFPNYSSELNVNALELDDSALYLCASSLAGLYTDTQYFGPGTRLTVL.

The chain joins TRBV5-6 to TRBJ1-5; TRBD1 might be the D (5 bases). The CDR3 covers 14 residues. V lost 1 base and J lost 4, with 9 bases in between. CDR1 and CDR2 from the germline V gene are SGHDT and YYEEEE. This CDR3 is CASSLSAGNQPQHF. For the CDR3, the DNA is TGTGCCAGCAGCTTGTCGGCAGGGAATCAGCCCCAGCATTTT.

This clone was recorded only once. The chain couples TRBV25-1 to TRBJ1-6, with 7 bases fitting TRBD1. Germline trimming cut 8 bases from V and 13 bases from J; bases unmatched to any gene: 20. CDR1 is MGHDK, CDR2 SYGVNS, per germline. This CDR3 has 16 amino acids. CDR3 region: CASRGSGGPGTSPLHF. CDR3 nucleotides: TGTGCCAGCCGTGGTTCAGGGGGGCCAGGCACGTCGCCCCTCCACTTT.

The CDR3 reads CASSLQAGAYSGANVLTF. The CDR3 bases are TGTGCCAGCAGCCTTCAAGCGGGGGCGTACTCTGGGGCCAACGTCCTGACTTTC. The chain carries TRBV7-2 and TRBJ2-6; 8 positions agree with TRBD2. V was pared by 5 bases and J by 0 bases, with 9 bases of the junction left unmatched. The V gene's germline CDR1 is SGHTA and CDR2 FQGNSA. This CDR3 region has 18 residues.

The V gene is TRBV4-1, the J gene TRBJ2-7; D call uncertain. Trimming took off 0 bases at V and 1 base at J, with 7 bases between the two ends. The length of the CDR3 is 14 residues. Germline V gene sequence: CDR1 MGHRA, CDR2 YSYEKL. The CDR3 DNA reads TGCGCCAGCAGCCAAGAAGGCTTTTCCTACGAGCAGTACTTC. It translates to CASSQEGFSYEQYF.

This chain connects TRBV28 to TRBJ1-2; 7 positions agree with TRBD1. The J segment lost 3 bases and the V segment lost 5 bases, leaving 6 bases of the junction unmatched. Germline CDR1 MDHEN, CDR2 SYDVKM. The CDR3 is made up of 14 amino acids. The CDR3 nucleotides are TGTGCCAGCAGTGATCCAGGGGGTGACTATGGCTACACCTTC. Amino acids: CASSDPGGDYGYTF.

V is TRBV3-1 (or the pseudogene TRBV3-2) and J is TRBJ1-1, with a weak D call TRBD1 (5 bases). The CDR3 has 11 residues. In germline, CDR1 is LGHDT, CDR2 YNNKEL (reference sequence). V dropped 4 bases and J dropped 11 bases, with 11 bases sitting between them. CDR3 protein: CASSLQGYAFF. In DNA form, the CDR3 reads TGTGCCAGCAGCCTTCAGGGTTACGCTTTCTTT.

This CDR3 is CASSLGSGSSGNTIYF. CDR3 DNA: TGTGCCAGCAGTTTAGGTAGTGGATCCTCTGGAAACACCATATATTTT. The chain uses TRBV27 and TRBJ1-3; the D is unclear. Per the germline V gene, CDR1 is MNHEY and CDR2 is SMNVEV (reference sequence). CDR3 length equals 16 residues. V was shortened by 2 bases and J by 0 bases, with 11 bases between the two germline ends.

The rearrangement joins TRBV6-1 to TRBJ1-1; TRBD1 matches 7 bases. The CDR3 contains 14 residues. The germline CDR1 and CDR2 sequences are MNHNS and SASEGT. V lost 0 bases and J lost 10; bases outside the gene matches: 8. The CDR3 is CASSEATGTAAAFF. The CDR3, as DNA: TGTGCCAGCAGTGAAGCGACCGGGACAGCGGCAGCTTTCTTT.

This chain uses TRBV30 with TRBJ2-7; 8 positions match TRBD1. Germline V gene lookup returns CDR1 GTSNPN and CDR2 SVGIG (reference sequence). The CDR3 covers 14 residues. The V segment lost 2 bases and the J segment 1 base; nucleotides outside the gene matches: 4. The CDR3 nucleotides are TGTGCCTGGAGTCCCGGGACAGGTTCCTACGAGCAGTACTTC. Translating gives CAWSPGTGSYEQYF.

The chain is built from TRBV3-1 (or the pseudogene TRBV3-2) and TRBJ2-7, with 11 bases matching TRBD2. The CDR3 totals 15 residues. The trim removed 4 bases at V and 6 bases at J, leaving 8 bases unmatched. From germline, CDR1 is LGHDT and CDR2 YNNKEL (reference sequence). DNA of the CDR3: TGTGCCAGCAGCCGCATAGCGGGAGGGTCTCTCGAGCAGTACTTC. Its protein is CASSRIAGGSLEQYF.

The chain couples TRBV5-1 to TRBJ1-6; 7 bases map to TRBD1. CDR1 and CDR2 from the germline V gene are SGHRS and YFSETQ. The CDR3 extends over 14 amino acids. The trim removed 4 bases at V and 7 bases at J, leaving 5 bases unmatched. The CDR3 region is CASSKGGPNSPLHF. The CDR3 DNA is TGCGCCAGCAGCAAAGGGGGCCCAAATTCACCCCTCCACTTT. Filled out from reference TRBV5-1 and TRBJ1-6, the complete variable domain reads KAGVTQTPRYLIKTRGQQVTLSCSPISGHRSVSWYQQTPGQGLQFLFEYFSETQRNKGNFPGRFSGRQFSNSRSEMNVSTLELGDSALYLCASSKGGPNSPLHFGNGTRLTVT.

CDR3 sequence (DNA): TGTGCCAGCAGCTGGAGAGGGACTAGCGGGGCTACGCAGTATTTT. Its protein is CASSWRGTSGATQYF. V gene TRBV7-2 combines with J gene TRBJ2-3; 13 positions match TRBD2. This CDR3 is 15 amino acids long. CDR1 and CDR2 (germline): SGHTA, FQGNSA. The V segment lost 4 bases and the J segment 8 bases; nucleotides outside the gene matches: 6. Variable domain in full (rest from reference TRBV7-2 and TRBJ2-3): GAGVSQSPSNKVTEKGKDVELRCDPISGHTALYWYRQSLGQGLEFLIYFQGNSAPDKSGLPSDRFSAERTGGSVSTLTIQRTQQEDSAVYLCASSWRGTSGATQYFGPGTRLTVL.

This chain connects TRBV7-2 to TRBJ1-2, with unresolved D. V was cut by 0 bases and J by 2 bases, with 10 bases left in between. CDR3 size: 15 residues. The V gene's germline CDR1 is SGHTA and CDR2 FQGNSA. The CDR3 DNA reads TGTGCCAGCAGCTTAGCTTTCTCAGGCAACTATGGCTACACCTTC. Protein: CASSLAFSGNYGYTF.

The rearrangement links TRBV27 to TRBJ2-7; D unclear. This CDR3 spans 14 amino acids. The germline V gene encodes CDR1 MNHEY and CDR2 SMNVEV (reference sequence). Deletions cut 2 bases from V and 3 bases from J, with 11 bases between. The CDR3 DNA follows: TGTGCCAGCAGTTTAAGAATCTTCGGCTACGAGCAGTACTTC. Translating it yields CASSLRIFGYEQYF.

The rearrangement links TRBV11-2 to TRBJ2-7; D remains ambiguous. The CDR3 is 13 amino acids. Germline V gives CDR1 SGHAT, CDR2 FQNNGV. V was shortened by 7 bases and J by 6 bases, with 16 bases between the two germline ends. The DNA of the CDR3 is TGTGCCAGCATACCTTTTGGGCGCCCCGAGCAGTACTTC. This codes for CASIPFGRPEQYF.